A single sample gave rise to the 20 T cell receptor beta chains below, sequenced in a study of T cell responses to AZD1222 COVID-19 vaccine. Profiled with immunoSEQ multiplex PCR; TCRdb holds only in-frame clones, not every one. The sample includes around 130,000 clones, approximately 94% of them seen just once. The material sequenced was peripheral blood, taken on day 0 of AZD1222 vaccination. These TCRs come from an adult in good health.

This sequence joins TRBV20-1 and TRBJ2-5; no firm D call. Germline V gives CDR1 DFQATT, CDR2 SNEGSKA (reference sequence). The CDR3 extends over 13 amino acids. V was cut by 3 bases and J by 1 base, with 9 bases left in between. The CDR3 DNA follows: TGCAGTGCTAGTGTAGGGTTCCAAGAGACCCAGTACTTC. Its translation is CSASVGFQETQYF.

The V and J genes are TRBV5-1 and TRBJ2-1, with 7 bases fitting TRBD1. The CDR3 sequence is 14 residues long. V gave up 2 bases and J gave up 4 bases; unmatched junction bases: 3. The germline V gene encodes CDR1 SGHRS and CDR2 YFSETQ. CDR3 nucleotides: TGCGCCAGCAGCTTTGGGACAGTGTACAATGAGCAGTTCTTC. This codes for CASSFGTVYNEQFF.

The chain has TRBV6-5 and TRBJ1-6; D gene unclear. V was clipped by 2 bases and J by 4 bases, with 9 bases between them. The V gene's germline CDR1 is MNHEY and CDR2 SVGAGI. CDR3 length: 15 residues. The CDR3 DNA is TGTGCCAGCAGTTACCGGGATCTATATAATTCACCCCTCCACTTT. It translates to CASSYRDLYNSPLHF.

The CDR3 is CASYQDYSNQPQHF. The CDR3 bases are TGTGCCAGTTACCAGGATTATAGCAATCAGCCCCAGCATTTT. This chain links TRBV19 with TRBJ1-5; D unresolved. With 8 bases removed from V and 0 bases from J, the gap between germline ends came to 11 bases. The V gene's germline CDR1 is LNHDA and CDR2 SQIVND (reference sequence). There are 14 residues in the CDR3.

The J gene is TRBJ2-7, the V gene TRBV2, with 7 bases identical to TRBD2. V lost 3 bases to trimming and J lost 3 bases; unmatched junction nucleotides: 8. In germline, CDR1 is SNHLY, CDR2 FYNNEI. The CDR3 has 15 residues. CDR3 sequence (DNA): TGTGCCAGCAGTGAGGAGCGGGGAAATTACTACGAGCAGTACTTC. This translates into CASSEERGNYYEQYF.

V usage is TRBV2 and J usage is TRBJ2-3, with 7 bases aligning to TRBD2. The V gene end was trimmed by 6 bases and the J gene end by 1 base; junction bases not matched to a gene: 7. The germline gives CDR1 SNHLY, CDR2 FYNNEI. The CDR3 runs to 15 residues. The CDR3 DNA is TGTGCCAGCAGCGGACCGGGAGGCGGCACAGATACGCAGTATTTT. Its protein product is CASSGPGGGTDTQYF.

The chain recombines TRBV18 with TRBJ2-4, with 12 nucleotides matching TRBD1. This CDR3 comprises 16 residues. Trimming removed 4 bases from V and 9 bases from J; junction bases left unmatched: 10. The germline V gene encodes CDR1 KGHSH and CDR2 LQKENI. The CDR3 nucleotides are TGTGCCAGCTCACTTCCGGGACAGGGGGCTATTGGCATTCAGTACTTC. It encodes CASSLPGQGAIGIQYF.

V and J are TRBV10-2 and TRBJ1-1; a possible D gene is TRBD1 (6 bases). Trimming pared 7 bases from V and 1 base from J, leaving 28 bases between. Germline assignment: CDR1 WSHSY and CDR2 SAAADI. CDR3 length: 19 residues. In nucleotides, the CDR3 is TGCGCCAGCACCCCACACGCCCCCAACCTACAGGGCAGGAACACTGAAGCTTTCTTT. Translating it yields CASTPHAPNLQGRNTEAFF.

CDR3 amino acids: CASSIGGLVDTQYF. CDR3 bases: TGTGCCAGTAGTATAGGGGGGCTGGTAGATACGCAGTATTTT. This rearrangement joins TRBV19 to TRBJ2-3; TRBD1 is a possible D gene (6 bases). CDR1 and CDR2 from the germline V gene are LNHDA and SQIVND (reference sequence). The CDR3 runs to 14 residues. Deletions cut 1 base from V and 5 bases from J, with 10 bases between.

This chain joins TRBV2 and TRBJ2-5; TRBD1 aligns across 9 bases. J gave up 2 bases and V 10 bases, and 8 bases lay outside the gene matches. Germline CDR1 is SNHLY and CDR2 is FYNNEI. This CDR3 is built from 14 residues. The chain's CDR3 is CANRGTGYQETQYF. CDR3 DNA: TGTGCCAACAGAGGGACAGGGTATCAAGAGACCCAGTACTTC.

The CDR3 reads CASSRRTGTGDSNTEAFF. Here the CDR3 DNA reads TGTGCCAGCAGCCGAAGGACCGGGACAGGGGATTCCAACACTGAAGCTTTCTTT. This chain uses TRBV3-1 (or the pseudogene TRBV3-2) with TRBJ1-1; TRBD1 agrees at 10 bases. The germline CDR1 and CDR2 sequences are LGHDT and YNNKEL (reference sequence). This CDR3 region has 18 residues. V lost 4 bases, J lost 2 bases, and 13 bases stayed unmatched.

The chain uses TRBV10-2 and TRBJ1-1; 7 bases map to TRBD1. Trimming cost V 6 bases and J 4 bases; bases outside gene matches: 8. The CDR3 has 14 amino acids. CDR1 and CDR2 (germline): WSHSY, SAAADI. CDR3 loop: CASRESGGGTEAFF. The CDR3 bases are TGCGCCAGCAGGGAATCAGGGGGGGGCACTGAAGCTTTCTTT.

In this sample, this clone turned up once. The J gene is TRBJ1-4, the V gene TRBV28, with 8 bases matching TRBD1. The CDR3 sequence is 15 residues long. Germline loops: CDR1 MDHEN, CDR2 SYDVKM. V gave up 4 bases and J gave up 7 bases; unmatched junction bases: 8. The CDR3 region is CASSSQTGTGEKLFF. The CDR3 coding sequence is TGTGCCAGCAGTTCCCAGACCGGGACAGGTGAAAAACTGTTTTTT.

The V and J genes are TRBV18 and TRBJ1-4; 8 bases line up with TRBD1. Germline V gene data show CDR1 as KGHSH and CDR2 as LQKENI. The CDR3 extends over 17 amino acids. The J segment lost 6 bases and the V segment lost 6 bases, leaving 15 bases of the junction unmatched. The CDR3 bases are TGTGCCAGCTCCCCCGGGACAGGCGCTGCGTTGGATGAAAAACTGTTTTTT. It encodes CASSPGTGAALDEKLFF.

The chain carries TRBV10-3 and TRBJ2-7, with D tentatively TRBD2 (5 bases). This CDR3 region has 12 residues. The germline V and J ends were trimmed by 3 bases and 5 bases, with 8 bases remaining between them. The germline CDR1 and CDR2 sequences are ENHRY and SYGVKD. The DNA for the CDR3 is TGTGCCATCAGTGACAGAGGGAACGAGCAGTACTTC. Amino acid sequence: CAISDRGNEQYF.

This rearrangement joins TRBV27 to TRBJ1-1; TRBD1 matches 7 bases. The V segment lost 5 bases and the J segment 5 bases; nucleotides outside the gene matches: 8. Germline V gene data show CDR1 as MNHEY and CDR2 as SMNVEV (reference sequence). This CDR3 has 14 residues. This CDR3 reads CASSIDRVGTEAFF. CDR3 nucleotide sequence: TGTGCCAGCAGTATAGACAGGGTCGGAACTGAAGCTTTCTTT.

The chain is built from TRBV5-4 and TRBJ2-7; 8 bases align to TRBD2. Germline CDR1 reads SGHNT; CDR2 reads YYREEE (reference sequence). The CDR3 contains 16 residues. The trim removed 0 bases at V and 2 bases at J, leaving 7 bases unmatched. The CDR3 reads CASSLVSGGRPYEQYF. The CDR3 nucleotides are TGTGCCAGCAGCTTGGTTTCGGGGGGGAGACCCTACGAGCAGTACTTC.

V gene TRBV29-1 combines with J gene TRBJ1-2, with 8 bases matching TRBD1. In germline, CDR1 is SQVTM, CDR2 ANQGSEA. The V segment lost 2 bases and the J segment 5 bases; nucleotides outside the gene matches: 4. This CDR3 contains 13 residues. This CDR3 is CSVEWTGRYGYTF. The CDR3 nucleotides are TGCAGCGTTGAATGGACAGGGCGATATGGCTACACCTTC.

The J gene is TRBJ1-1, the V gene TRBV11-2; D remains ambiguous. The CDR3 is made up of 14 amino acids. The V end lost 3 bases, the J end lost 1 base, and 9 bases lay between the germline ends. Germline CDR1 SGHAT, CDR2 FQNNGV. The CDR3 DNA follows: TGTGCCAGCAGCTTCGGAGGCTCGAACACTGAAGCTTTCTTT. Its translation: CASSFGGSNTEAFF.

As concerns this clone: This CDR3 is also generated by other DNA sequences in the sample. The rearrangement joins TRBV2 to TRBJ2-5; D is uncertain. V was clipped by 6 bases and J by 2 bases, with 4 bases between them. The CDR3 spans 11 residues. CDR1 and CDR2 (germline): SNHLY, FYNNEI. CDR3 sequence: CASRIQETQYF. The CDR3 region has the DNA TGTGCCAGCAGAATACAAGAGACCCAGTACTTC.